This T cell receptor beta chain was sequenced for a study of post-analysis software for immune sequencing data. Findings of the study overall: Roughly five TRBV segments were significantly more frequent in patients than in controls. TRBV5-6, TRBV5-1 and TRBV20-1 were among these segments.

Trimming took 6 bases from V and 1 from J, leaving 9 bases between them. Germline V gives CDR1 DFQATT, CDR2 SNEGSKA (reference sequence). CDR3 length: 13 amino acids. As concerns this clonotype: Its antigen is currently unknown.

Unique molecular identifiers were present in the TCR beta cDNA libraries. TCRdb passed the PCR reads through MiXCR, listing each CDR3 protein once. This repertoire shows approximately 350,000 distinct CDR3 sequences, about a third found once; its top ten account for 13%. The TCR sequence derives from a girl aged 5-17 years with multiple sclerosis. The specimen sequenced was blood. The chain links TRBV20-1 to TRBJ2-2; TRBD2 is a possible D gene (5 bases). The chain's CDR3 is CSAAAGNTGELFF. Written as DNA, the CDR3 is TGCAGTGCAGCGGCGGGGAACACCGGGGAGCTGTTTTTT.